This T cell receptor beta chain is from a study of T cells in Graves' hyperthyroidism and ophthalmopathy. Of note for this clonotype: No antigen is known for it.

RNA transcripts provided the source from which TCR beta CDR3 regions were amplified. HTBI primers were the set used in a first-round RT-PCR of the TCR CDR3. TCRdb fed the multiplex PCR reads into MiXCR, producing one record per CDR3 protein. This table holds 500,000 to 750,000 distinct CDR3 sequences, around 16% found once. Study outcomes and limitations: Stable hyperthyroidism was told apart from ophthalmopathy by a model built on 13 V-J features.

The germline CDR1 and CDR2 sequences are DFQATT and SNEGSKA (reference sequence). This CDR3 comprises 13 residues. V was cut by 6 bases and J by 9 bases, with 15 bases left in between. This clonotype was obtained from a woman aged 30 to 39 with Graves' hyperthyroidism. V usage is TRBV20-1 and J usage is TRBJ1-6; a weak D match, TRBD1 (6 bases). Sequencing used blood. CDR3 sequence: CSAAGGAGSPLHF. CDR3 nucleotide sequence: TGCAGTGCCGCTGGGGGGGCGGGTTCACCCCTCCACTTT.